This passage covers 13 T cell receptor beta chains from one sample sequenced in a study of STAT5B mutations in CD4+ large granular lymphocyte leukemia. Data came from immunoSEQ multiplex PCR; TCRdb stores just in-frame clones and leaves some out. In the table there are some 5,700 clones, 60% to 85% of which are singletons. Material for sequencing was PBMCs. These TCRs come from a man at least 80 years old with CD4+ T-cell large granular lymphocyte leukemia.

By sample fraction, this clone is medium-sized. CDR3 in DNA: TGTGCCAGCAGTCTAGGTGAAGAACAGCCCCAGCATTTT. This translates into CASSLGEEQPQHF. The chain carries TRBV6-1 and TRBJ1-5, with D unresolved. Germline V gene sequence: CDR1 MNHNS, CDR2 SASEGT. The CDR3 runs to 13 residues. Trimming removed 5 bases from V and 7 bases from J, with 12 bases in between.

This chain links TRBV7-9 with TRBJ1-2, with TRBD1 matching 10 bases. The junction had 2 bases not matched to a gene; V was cut back by 11 bases and J by 2 bases. Germline CDR1 and CDR2: SEHNR and FQNEAQ (reference sequence). CDR3 length: 12 amino acids. As DNA, the CDR3 is TGTGCCGGGACAGGGGCAAACTATGGCTACACCTTC. It translates to CAGTGANYGYTF.

The count of this clone is one. This sequence joins TRBV5-4 and TRBJ1-2; 7 nucleotides agree with TRBD1. Per germline, CDR1 SGHNT and CDR2 YYREEE (reference sequence). V was clipped by 3 bases and J by 3 bases; unmatched bases: 8. This CDR3 is 15 amino acids long. Written as DNA, the CDR3 is TGTGCCAGCAGCTCGACAGGGACCCCGTACTATGGCTACACCTTC. Amino acids: CASSSTGTPYYGYTF.

The chain recombines TRBV27 with TRBJ2-2; D unclear. CDR3 length: 12 amino acids. CDR1 is MNHEY and CDR2 is SMNVEV in the germline V gene (reference sequence). Trimming cost V 6 bases and J 3 bases, with 5 bases left between them. CDR3: CASRRDTGELFF. The CDR3 DNA sequence: TGTGCCAGCAGACGAGACACCGGGGAGCTGTTTTTT.

The chain has TRBV4-3 and TRBJ1-1; D remains unclear. The CDR3 extends over 15 amino acids. V was pared by 0 bases and J by 6 bases, with 14 bases between. Germline V gene data show CDR1 as LGHNA and CDR2 as YSLEER. Here the CDR3 DNA reads TGCGCCAGCAGCCAAGATCGCGGCGTCGCACCTGAAGCTTTCTTT. This codes for CASSQDRGVAPEAFF.

This sequence joins TRBV4-3 and TRBJ1-2; tentatively, D is TRBD1 (6 bases). Germline V gives CDR1 LGHNA, CDR2 YSLEER. V gave up 3 bases and J gave up 5 bases, with 19 bases separating them. CDR3 length equals 16 residues. CDR3 protein: CASSHAVDRPLYGYTF. The CDR3 DNA follows: TGCGCCAGCAGCCATGCAGTTGACAGGCCTCTTTATGGCTACACCTTC.

About this clone: Sequence at one end of the junction differs from germline and may be a read error. The V gene is TRBV6-1, the J gene TRBJ1-2; D gene ambiguous. Looked up from germline, CDR1 is MNHNS and CDR2 is SASEGT. CDR3 size: 17 residues. The CDR3 nucleotides read TGTGCCATCAGTGAAGTTAGAGGGCACCTAGCTAACTATGGCTACACCTTC. Protein sequence: CAISEVRGHLANYGYTF.

The rearrangement links TRBV10-3 to TRBJ1-1, with D possibly being TRBD1 (5 bases). V was trimmed by 0 bases and J by 0 bases, leaving 8 bases between them. Germline V gene data show CDR1 as ENHRY and CDR2 as SYGVKD. The CDR3 length is 15 residues. The CDR3 region has the DNA TGTGCCATCAGTGAGTCGCGGGGGGTGAACACTGAAGCTTTCTTT. Translation: CAISESRGVNTEAFF.

The rearrangement uses TRBV5-5 and TRBJ2-2, with 8 bases aligning to TRBD1. This CDR3 comprises 17 residues. The germline gives CDR1 SGHKS, CDR2 YYEKEE (reference sequence). With 0 bases clipped from V and 1 base from J, the junction kept 5 bases outside the gene matches. The CDR3 DNA sequence: TGTGCCAGCAGCTTGGAAGACAGGGGATTGAACACCGGGGAGCTGTTTTTT. Protein sequence: CASSLEDRGLNTGELFF.

V and J are TRBV27 and TRBJ2-7; 12 bases are shared with TRBD1. Germline-derived CDR1 and CDR2 are MNHEY and SMNVEV (reference sequence). The length of the CDR3 is 14 residues. V shed 8 bases, J shed 5 bases, and the junction held 7 bases outside the gene matches. CDR3 sequence: CASGAGTGGNEQYF. The CDR3 bases are TGTGCCAGCGGAGCCGGGACAGGGGGCAACGAGCAGTACTTC.

The CDR3 bases are TGCGCCAGCAGCTTGGGGGCAGATACCTACGAGCAGTACTTC. Protein sequence: CASSLGADTYEQYF. This chain joins TRBV5-1 and TRBJ2-7, with D unresolved. With 0 bases removed from V and 2 bases from J, the gap between germline ends came to 9 bases. Per germline, CDR1 SGHRS and CDR2 YFSETQ. This CDR3 has 14 residues.

CDR3 region: CASSYSKGNQPQHF. As DNA, the CDR3 is TGTGCCAGCAGCTACTCAAAGGGCAATCAGCCCCAGCATTTT. The J gene is TRBJ1-5, the V gene TRBV27; D unresolved. Trimming stripped 6 bases from V and 2 bases from J, with 11 bases between. The CDR3 covers 14 residues. Germline-derived CDR1 and CDR2 are MNHEY and SMNVEV (reference sequence).

For the CDR3, the DNA is TGTGCCAGTAGTAAGGTAGTGGTACGAGCCAAAAACATTCAGTACTTC. Its translation is CASSKVVVRAKNIQYF. V gene TRBV19 combines with J gene TRBJ2-4; D is ambiguous. The CDR3 covers 16 residues. The germline V and J ends were trimmed by 4 bases and 0 bases, with 13 bases remaining between them. The germline V gene encodes CDR1 LNHDA and CDR2 SQIVND (reference sequence).